This T cell receptor beta chain was sequenced in a study of cytomegalovirus exposure and HLA in healthy donors (dated by TCRdb to 2016 to 2017). About the full investigation: According to an earlier analysis of 550 to 750 of the donors, about 179 million T cells yielded 95 million to 140 million unique TCR beta sequences and about 300 Gb of sequence data. A later analysis re-analyzed previously published TCR beta repertoires from approximately 670 donors and added high-resolution HLA genotyping to study TCR occurrence patterns. The study aimed to test whether cataloging public T cell receptors could reveal signatures of past pathogen exposure. The study combined high-throughput TCR immunosequencing, statistical association of individual TCRs with disease status, and machine learning to predict cytomegalovirus infection status. Among the roughly 390 genotyped donors, around 81% belonged to the genetic ancestry cluster associated with self-reported Caucasian donors. An early release covering about 600 HLA-typed donors comprised about 310 gigabases of sequencing data and 85 million or so unique TCR sequences. Rather than drawing on any new phenotypic data, the later analysis identified candidate immune exposures from TCR beta sequences and the way those sequences occurred across donors. In a later genetic analysis, genome-wide SNP genotypes for about three fifths of the roughly 670 donors were used, and that subset was treated as a discovery cohort. Because of strong linkage in the cohort, roughly five DR-DQ haplotypes were treated as single units for association and clustering. Across about 370 genotyped donors of the cohort, an average of about 240,000 unique TCR beta nucleotide sequences per donor were sequenced, and roughly a sixth of those sequences were non-productive. Donor age, sex, ethnicity and CMV serostatus were compiled alongside the repertoire data. All discovery cohort repertoires had been generated on a single sequencing platform. The study used immunosequencing to profile the T cell repertoires of approximately 630 subjects and linked those repertoires to cytomegalovirus serostatus. HLA typing covered class I and class II loci at four-digit resolution. Typing coverage varied by locus: roughly 629-640 donors for A, B, C, DRB1 and DQB1; approximately 500 for DQA1; about 570 for DPA1; 450 to 480 for DPB1. An earlier analysis of some 500 of the donors used high-throughput TCR beta sequencing to judge whether each TCR beta V gene segment behaved as functional or pseudogenic. Along with the roughly 670-subject first cohort, a separate validation cohort of approximately 110 different subjects was used.

The library was generated by the immunoSEQ multiplex PCR assay. For the multiplex PCR, a mixture combining 60 forward primers for TCR Vbeta segments and 13 reverse primers for TCR Jbeta segments was used. Amplification of the CDR3 region of rearranged TCR beta genes was performed with a multiplex PCR assay on genomic DNA. On the Illumina HiSeq System, the amplified TCR beta libraries were sequenced as 87-base-pair reads. On the study's bioinformatics: In a later analysis, roughly 80 million unique TCR beta chains were counted across the approximately 640 repertoires, and approximately 11 million of these chains were shared by at least two donors. A nearest-neighbor algorithm error-corrected the raw reads and collapsed the reads into unique sequences, merging closely related sequences to remove PCR and sequencing errors. To assign V, D and J gene segments, CDR3 sequences were aligned to IMGT reference sequences. Each retained sequence needed at least a six-nucleotide match to both a V gene segment and a J gene segment. A rearrangement was called productive if the CDR3 had no stop codons and remained in frame with V and J, and every other rearrangement was called non-productive. Following IMGT convention, CDR3 was defined as the stretch from the second conserved V-encoded cysteine to the conserved J-encoded phenylalanine. In an earlier analysis of 550 to 650 of the donors, sequences lacking an unambiguous match to a single V gene segment were excluded. An earlier analysis of under 750 of the donors called V segments functional above 56.7% productive rearrangements and segregating when the between-donor standard deviation exceeded 5%. A statistical classification framework was built to diagnose cytomegalovirus status from the catalog of TCR beta chain sequences. A later analysis assigned V and J genes by comparing TCR nucleotide sequences with IMGT/GENE-DB human TR gene sequences. The TCRdist pipeline was used in a later analysis to assign CDR3 sequences and most-parsimonious VDJ recombination scenarios. In a later analysis, every TCR beta chain was defined by the combination of its CDR3 amino acid sequence and its V-gene family, and reads without a unique V-gene family were dropped. In a later analysis, nearly 600 highly shared, low-generation-probability nucleotide sequences were removed to address suspected cross-contamination and a sequencing artifact. A later analysis calculated a clonal expansion index for each public chain from normalized within-repertoire ranks of inferred template counts. In a later analysis, generation probabilities were computed with a VDJ recombination model fitted to out-of-frame rearrangements, and the resulting probabilities were checked against IGoR. In a later analysis, TCR-TCR, TCR-HLA and TCR-CMV co-occurrence was scored with hypergeometric tests, and a repertoire-size bias correction was applied to TCR pairs. To estimate false discovery rates, a later analysis permuted the HLA or CMV assignments 20 times. In a later analysis, co-occurring TCRs were grouped using DBSCAN, with TCRdist sequence similarity added in when clustering inside HLA-allele-positive subsets. Repertoires with fewer than 30,000 or more than 120,000 public chains, plus five repertoires with anomalous nucleotide sharing, were excluded from co-occurrence clustering. This is the immuneACCESS table as TCRdb keeps it, with only in-frame sequences that have V and J called. A part of the clones is gone; compared with another copy, unresolved V genes explain less than half, and the rest is unexplained. The V and J calls and clone size are taken from that table; D and trimming were inferred from the DNA. Counted in this sample were some 130,000 clones; more than 70% of them appeared once. Clones ranked in the top ten supply about 7% of the sample.

V is cut by 4 bases and J by 1 base, and the space between the germline ends is 7 bases. The CDR3, cysteine through phenylalanine, is 13 amino acids long. Solely the CDR3 DNA is kept, with 39 bases framed from the first base. CDR1 SNHLY and CDR2 FYNNEI were looked up in the germline V gene. The cohort was made up of 666 healthy bone marrow donors. Cohort members were all nominally healthy when sampled, although unrecorded immune exposures were likely present. The donor tested CMV seropositive, placing the donor among the 290 or so seropositive members of the cohort. Each donor provided a peripheral blood sample, and peripheral blood mononuclear cells were used for TCR beta sequencing. The Qiagen DNeasy Blood Extraction Kit was used to extract genomic DNA from the blood cell samples. General study outcomes and caveats: A later genetic analysis reported fewer N-insertions in productive TCRs among donors in an Asian-associated ancestry cluster than the approximately 670-donor mean. Some IMGT-functional V segments, including TRBV6-2 and TRBV6-3, could not be told apart with the 87-base-pair reads, so those segments were excluded. A later analysis found that HLA-associated TCR beta chains were more clonally expanded and had lower generation probabilities than equally common non-associated chains. Because some donors lacked HLA typing at each locus, the association tests relied only on the typed subset. In a later analysis, the rate of TCR association differed among HLA loci, with DRB1 alleles having the most associated TCRs and HLA-C alleles having the fewest. Strong co-occurrence of HLA alleles, especially DR and DQ, made assigning TCR associations to individual alleles difficult. Because counts were too low, about 18 rarely observed V segments, including chromosome 9 orphons, were left out of the earlier analysis of 500 to 650 of the donors. Cytomegalovirus status was reported to be diagnosed by the classifier with high specificity and sensitivity in both the original and validation cohorts. A cluster of highly shared sequence variants was judged likely to represent a technical artifact of the sequencing pipeline. Broadly in line with IMGT annotations, most TCR beta V segments showed up in productive rearrangements about 87% or about 30% of the time in an earlier analysis of several hundred of the donors. The authors suggested that the approach could potentially be extended to other disease states and immunological phenotypes. An association between a missense DCLRE1C variant and V-gene and J-gene trimming of TCR beta chains was found in a later genetic analysis and replicated in an independent cohort. The study listed 150 to 200 TCR beta chains as associated with cytomegalovirus. Linkage disequilibrium might explain the correlated functional status among segregating V segments, but an unknown experimental factor could not be ruled out. In this cohort, only TCR beta chains were sequenced, and detectable features were limited by the absence of alpha or paired-chain data. In a later analysis, most CMV-associated TCR beta chains were found to appear HLA-restricted, with HLA associations seemingly driven largely by CMV exposure. Three of the identified cytomegalovirus-associated TCR beta chains were confirmed in vitro to be specific for cytomegalovirus antigens. Most TCR sequences were observed very rarely across donors, whereas some public TCRs were present in many individuals. The only immune exposure information available for the cohort was CMV serostatus. A further reported finding was that TCR beta sequences accurately predicted the HLA-A and HLA-B alleles for most subjects in the first cohort. Sequencing depth was assumed to be roughly uniform across donors in the presence/absence analyses, though that assumption may not hold. A later analysis reported that several top co-occurrence clusters appeared linked to parvovirus B19, influenza, CMV and Epstein-Barr virus. In a later analysis, some 17,000 TCR beta sequences were associated with specific HLA alleles at a false discovery rate of 0.05.

Regarding this clone: It lacks a known antigen. Per-base qualities were not stored, and no clone one base away is much larger.

Specimen: PBMCs. This sequence originates from a woman aged 30 to 39 in good health and CMV-seropositive. Here the chain combines TRBV2 and TRBJ1-1, with no D gene named confidently. The bases read TGTGCCAGCAGTGGGGAGGGGAACACTGAAGCTTTCTTT. It translates as CASSGEGNTEAFF.